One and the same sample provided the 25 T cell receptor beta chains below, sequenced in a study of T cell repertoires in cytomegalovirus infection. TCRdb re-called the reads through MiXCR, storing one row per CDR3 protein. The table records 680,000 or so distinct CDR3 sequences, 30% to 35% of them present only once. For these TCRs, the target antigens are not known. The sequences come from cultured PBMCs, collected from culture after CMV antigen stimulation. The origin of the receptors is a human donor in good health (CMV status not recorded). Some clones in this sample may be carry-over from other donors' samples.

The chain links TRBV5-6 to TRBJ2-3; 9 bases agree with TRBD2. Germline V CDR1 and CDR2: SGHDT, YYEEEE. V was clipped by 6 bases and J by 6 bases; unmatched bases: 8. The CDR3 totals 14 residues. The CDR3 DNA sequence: TGTGCCAGCATCCTTAGCGGGGGAATCGATACGCAGTATTTT. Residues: CASILSGGIDTQYF. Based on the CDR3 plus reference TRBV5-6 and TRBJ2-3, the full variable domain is DAGVTQSPTHLIKTRGQQVTLRCSPKSGHDTVSWYQQALGQGPQFIFQYYEEEERQRGNFPDRFSGHQFPNYSSELNVNALLLGDSALYLCASILSGGIDTQYFGPGTRLTVL.

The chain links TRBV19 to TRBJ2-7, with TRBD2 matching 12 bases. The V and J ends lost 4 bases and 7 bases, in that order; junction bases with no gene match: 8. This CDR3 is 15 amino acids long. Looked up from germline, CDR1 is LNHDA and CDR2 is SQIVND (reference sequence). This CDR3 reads CASSTLGLAGWEQYF. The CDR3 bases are TGTGCCAGTAGTACCCTCGGACTAGCGGGGTGGGAGCAGTACTTC. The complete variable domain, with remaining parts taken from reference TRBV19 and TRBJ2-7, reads DGGITQSPKYLFRKEGQNVTLSCEQNLNHDAMYWYRQDPGQGLRLIYYSQIVNDFQKGDIAEGYSVSREKKESFPLTVTSAQKNPTAFYLCASSTLGLAGWEQYFGPGTRLTVT.

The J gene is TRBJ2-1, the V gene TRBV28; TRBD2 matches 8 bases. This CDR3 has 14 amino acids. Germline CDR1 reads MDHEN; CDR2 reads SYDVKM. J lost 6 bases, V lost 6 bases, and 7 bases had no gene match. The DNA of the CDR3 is TGTGCCAGCAGAAAGCGGGGGCGGCTCAATGAGCAGTTCTTC. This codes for CASRKRGRLNEQFF.

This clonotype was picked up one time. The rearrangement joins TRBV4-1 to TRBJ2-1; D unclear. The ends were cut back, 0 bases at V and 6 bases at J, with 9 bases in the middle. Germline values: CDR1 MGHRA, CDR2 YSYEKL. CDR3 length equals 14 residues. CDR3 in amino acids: CASSQEGSTNEQFF. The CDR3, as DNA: TGCGCCAGCAGCCAAGAGGGCTCCACCAATGAGCAGTTCTTC.

CDR3 DNA: TGCAGTGCTCAACAGGGATCAGGCAATCAGCCCCAGCATTTT. It encodes CSAQQGSGNQPQHF. The chain joins TRBV20-1 to TRBJ1-5, with D maybe TRBD1 (6 bases). The CDR3 extends over 14 amino acids. Germline CDR1 is DFQATT and CDR2 is SNEGSKA (reference sequence). Trimming stripped 5 bases from V and 2 bases from J, with 13 bases between.

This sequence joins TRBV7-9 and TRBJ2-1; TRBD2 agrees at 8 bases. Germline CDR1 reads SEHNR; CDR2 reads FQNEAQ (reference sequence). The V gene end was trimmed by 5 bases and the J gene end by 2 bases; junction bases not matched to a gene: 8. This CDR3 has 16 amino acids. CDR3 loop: CASSPGPGGPYNEQFF. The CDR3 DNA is TGTGCCAGCAGCCCCGGCCCGGGAGGGCCCTACAATGAGCAGTTCTTC.

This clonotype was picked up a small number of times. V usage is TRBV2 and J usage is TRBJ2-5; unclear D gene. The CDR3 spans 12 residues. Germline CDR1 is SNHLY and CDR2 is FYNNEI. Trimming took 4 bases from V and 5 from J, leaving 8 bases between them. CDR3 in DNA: TGTGCCAGCAGTGCCCTTTGGGAGACCCAGTACTTC. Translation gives CASSALWETQYF. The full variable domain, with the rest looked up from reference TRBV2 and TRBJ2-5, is EPEVTQTPSHQVTQMGQEVILRCVPISNHLYFYWYRQILGQKVEFLVSFYNNEISEKSEIFDDQFSVERPDGSNFTLKIRSTKLEDSAMYFCASSALWETQYFGPGTRLLVL.

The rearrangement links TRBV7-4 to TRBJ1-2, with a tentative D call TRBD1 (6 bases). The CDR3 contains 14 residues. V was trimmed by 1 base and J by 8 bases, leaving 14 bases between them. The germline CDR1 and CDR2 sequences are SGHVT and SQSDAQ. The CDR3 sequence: CASSLEAGDKGYTF. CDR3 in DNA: TGTGCCAGCAGCTTAGAAGCAGGGGACAAAGGCTACACCTTC.

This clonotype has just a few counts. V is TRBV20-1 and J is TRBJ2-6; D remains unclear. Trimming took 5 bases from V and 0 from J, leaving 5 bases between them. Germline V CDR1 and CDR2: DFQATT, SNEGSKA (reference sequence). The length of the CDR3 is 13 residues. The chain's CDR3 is CSARSSGANVLTF. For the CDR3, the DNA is TGCAGTGCTCGCTCCTCTGGGGCCAACGTCCTGACTTTC.

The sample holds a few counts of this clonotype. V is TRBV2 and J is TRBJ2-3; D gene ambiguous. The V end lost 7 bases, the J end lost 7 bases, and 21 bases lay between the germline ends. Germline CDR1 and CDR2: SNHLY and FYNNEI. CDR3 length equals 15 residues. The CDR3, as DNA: TGTGCCAGCACCTCTCCGGGCCACATATTCTATACGCAGTATTTT. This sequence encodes CASTSPGHIFYTQYF.

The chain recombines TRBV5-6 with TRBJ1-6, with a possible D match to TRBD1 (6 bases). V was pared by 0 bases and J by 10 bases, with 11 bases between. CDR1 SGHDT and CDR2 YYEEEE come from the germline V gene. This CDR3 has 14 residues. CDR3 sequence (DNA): TGTGCCAGCAGCTTGGGGCAGGGGCACTCACCCCTCCACTTT. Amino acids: CASSLGQGHSPLHF.

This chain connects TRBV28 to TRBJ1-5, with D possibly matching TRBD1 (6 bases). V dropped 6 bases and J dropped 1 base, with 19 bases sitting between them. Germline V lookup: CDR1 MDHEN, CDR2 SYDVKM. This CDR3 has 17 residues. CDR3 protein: CASSHVQGGVSNQPQHF. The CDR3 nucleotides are TGTGCCAGCAGCCACGTACAAGGGGGGGTAAGCAATCAGCCCCAGCATTTT.

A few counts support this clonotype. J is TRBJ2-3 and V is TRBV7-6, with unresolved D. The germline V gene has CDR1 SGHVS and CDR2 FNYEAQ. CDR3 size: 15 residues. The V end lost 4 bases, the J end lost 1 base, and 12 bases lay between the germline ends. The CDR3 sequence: CASSSPGDGTDTQYF. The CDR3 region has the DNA TGTGCCAGCAGCTCTCCGGGCGACGGCACAGATACGCAGTATTTT.

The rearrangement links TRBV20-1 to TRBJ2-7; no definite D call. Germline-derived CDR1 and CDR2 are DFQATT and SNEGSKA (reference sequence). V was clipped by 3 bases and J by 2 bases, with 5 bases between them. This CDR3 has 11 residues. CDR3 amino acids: CSARVPYEQYF. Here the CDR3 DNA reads TGCAGTGCTAGGGTGCCCTACGAGCAGTACTTC.

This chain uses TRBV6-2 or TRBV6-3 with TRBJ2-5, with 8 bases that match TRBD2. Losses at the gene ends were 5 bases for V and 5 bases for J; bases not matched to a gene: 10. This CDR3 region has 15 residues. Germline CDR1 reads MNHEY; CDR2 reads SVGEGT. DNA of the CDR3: TGTGCCAGCAGTCCCAGCGGGAGAGGTTCGGAGACCCAGTACTTC. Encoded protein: CASSPSGRGSETQYF.

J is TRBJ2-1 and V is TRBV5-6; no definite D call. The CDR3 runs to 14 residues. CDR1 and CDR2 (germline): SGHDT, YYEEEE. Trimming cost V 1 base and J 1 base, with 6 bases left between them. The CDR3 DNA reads TGTGCCAGCAGCTTGAGAGCATCCTACAATGAGCAGTTCTTC. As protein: CASSLRASYNEQFF.

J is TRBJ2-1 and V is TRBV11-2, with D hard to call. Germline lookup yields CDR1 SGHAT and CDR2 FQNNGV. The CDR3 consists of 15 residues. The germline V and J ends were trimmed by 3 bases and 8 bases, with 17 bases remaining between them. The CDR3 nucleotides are TGTGCCAGCAGCTTGGGCCGGCTACCCTTGGATGAGCAGTTCTTC. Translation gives CASSLGRLPLDEQFF.

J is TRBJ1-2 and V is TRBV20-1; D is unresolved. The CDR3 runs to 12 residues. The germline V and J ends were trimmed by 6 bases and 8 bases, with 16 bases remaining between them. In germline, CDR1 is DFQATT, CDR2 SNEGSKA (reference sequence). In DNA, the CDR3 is TGCAGTGCCAGGCAGGCAACGTGGGGCTACACCTTC. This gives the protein CSARQATWGYTF.

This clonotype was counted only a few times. CDR3 bases: TGTGCCAGCAGCTTAAGGGGCGGTGCAGGGTTAGGCTATGGCTACACCTTC. It translates to CASSLRGGAGLGYGYTF. The chain employs TRBV7-9 and TRBJ1-2; weak D call: TRBD1 (5 bases). V was pared by 2 bases and J by 4 bases, with 20 bases between. In germline, CDR1 is SEHNR, CDR2 FQNEAQ (reference sequence). The CDR3 is 17 amino acids.

The CDR3 DNA is TGTGCCACCAGCAGACTCGCTAGCGGGAGGGGGGATGAGCAGTTCTTC. Translation: CATSRLASGRGDEQFF. The V call is TRBV15, the J call TRBJ2-1; 12 positions match TRBD2. The CDR3 spans 16 residues. V was clipped by 2 bases and J by 8 bases; unmatched bases: 7. The germline CDR1 and CDR2 sequences are LNHNV and YYDKDF (reference sequence). Drawing the rest from reference TRBV15 and TRBJ2-1, the complete variable domain is DAMVIQNPRYQVTQFGKPVTLSCSQTLNHNVMYWYQQKSSQAPKLLFHYYDKDFNNEADTPDNFQSRRPNTSFCFLDIRSPGLGDTAMYLCATSRLASGRGDEQFFGPGTRLTVL.

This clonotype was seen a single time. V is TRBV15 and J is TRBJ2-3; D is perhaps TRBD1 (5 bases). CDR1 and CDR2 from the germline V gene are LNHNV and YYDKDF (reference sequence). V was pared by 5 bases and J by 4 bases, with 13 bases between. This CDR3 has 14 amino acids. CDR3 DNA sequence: TGTGCCACCAGCTCTCGCTGGGGCGCAGATACGCAGTATTTT. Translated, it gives CATSSRWGADTQYF.

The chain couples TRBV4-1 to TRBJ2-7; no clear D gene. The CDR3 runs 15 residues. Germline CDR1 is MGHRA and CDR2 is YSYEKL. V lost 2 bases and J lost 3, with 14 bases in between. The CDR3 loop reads CASSQTGLNHYEQYF. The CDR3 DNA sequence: TGCGCCAGCAGCCAAACTGGTCTAAACCACTACGAGCAGTACTTC.

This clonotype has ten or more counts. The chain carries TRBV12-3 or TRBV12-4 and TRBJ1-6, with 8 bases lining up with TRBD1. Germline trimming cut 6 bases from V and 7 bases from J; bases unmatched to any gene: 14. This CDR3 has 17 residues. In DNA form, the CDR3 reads TGTGCCAGCAGCCCAACAGGGGGTCGTGCCGAAAATTCACCCCTCCACTTT. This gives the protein CASSPTGGRAENSPLHF.

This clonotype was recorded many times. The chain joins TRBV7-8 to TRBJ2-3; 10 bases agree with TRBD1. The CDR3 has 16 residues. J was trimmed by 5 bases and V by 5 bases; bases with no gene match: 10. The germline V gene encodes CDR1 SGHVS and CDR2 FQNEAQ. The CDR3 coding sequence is TGTGCCAGCAGCAAAGACAGGGGGCGGCCAATAGATACGCAGTATTTT. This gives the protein CASSKDRGRPIDTQYF.

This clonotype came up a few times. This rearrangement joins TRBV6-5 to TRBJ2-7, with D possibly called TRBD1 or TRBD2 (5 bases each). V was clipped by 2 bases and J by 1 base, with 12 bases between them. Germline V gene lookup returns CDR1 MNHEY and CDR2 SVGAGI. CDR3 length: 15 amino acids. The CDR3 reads CASSYPRGGSYEQYF. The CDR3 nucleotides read TGTGCCAGCAGTTACCCCCGGGGCGGGTCCTACGAGCAGTACTTC.